The rows below give T cell receptor beta chains drawn from one sample of a study of OX40 agonist ivuxolimab in advanced cancers. Profiled with immunoSEQ multiplex PCR; TCRdb holds only in-frame clones, not every one. The sample has 31,000 or so clones, around nine tenths seen once; the top ten hold about 4.3%. Sequences were derived from CD4+ or CD8+ T cells sorted from blood, sampled in a trial of the OX40 agonist ivuxolimab. Receptors were obtained from an adult with an advanced solid tumor such as melanoma, head and neck, liver or kidney cancer. Each CDR3 is given with its conserved first and last residue. Each record gives: V gene, clone size, D gene, J gene, CDR3 DNA, CDR3 protein. D genes are given only for firm matches. Clone size is stated in some rows and not others, as once, few, many or a class when expanded.

TRBV2,once,-,TRBJ1-6,TGTGCCAGCAATAACCCCTTGTCAAGCTATAATTCACCCCTCCACTTT,CASNNPLSSYNSPLHF
TRBV27,-,TRBD2,TRBJ2-3,TGTGCCAGCAGTTTCCTGACTAGCGGGGGGTCAGATACGCAGTATTTT,CASSFLTSGGSDTQYF
TRBV27,-,TRBD1,TRBJ1-2,TGTGCCAGCAGTTTCCTTTATGGACAGGGGAGTGGTGGCTACACCTTC,CASSFLYGQGSGGYTF
TRBV5-6,-,TRBD2,TRBJ2-1,TGTGCCAGCAGCTTAGTGTCAGGATCGGGGGGTGAGCAGTTCTTC,CASSLVSGSGGEQFF
TRBV6-5,-,-,TRBJ1-2,TGTGCCAGCAGTTACTCGAGAAGGGTAAAGGATGGCTACACCTTC,CASSYSRRVKDGYTF
TRBV7-6,few,-,TRBJ2-7,TGTGCCAGCAGCTCTGGGCCAAATTACGAGCAGTACTTC,CASSSGPNYEQYF
TRBV7-8,-,TRBD2,TRBJ2-1,TGTGCCAGCAGCTTATCCGGGACTAGCGGGACGTACAATGAGCAGTTCTTC,CASSLSGTSGTYNEQFF
TRBV10-1,-,TRBD1,TRBJ2-3,TGCGCCAGCAGTTCGGGACAGGCAGATACGCAGTATTTT,CASSSGQADTQYF
TRBV5-1,-,TRBD1,TRBJ1-3,TGCGCCAGCAGCTTGGGGGACAGCTCTGGAAACACCATATATTTT,CASSLGDSSGNTIYF
TRBV4-1,-,-,TRBJ2-3,TGCGCCAGCAGCCGCAACAGGGAAAGCACAGATACGCAGTATTTT,CASSRNRESTDTQYF
TRBV4-1,-,TRBD1,TRBJ1-1,TGCGCCAGCAGCCACTCCGGGACAGGGAGTCCTGAAGCTTTCTTT,CASSHSGTGSPEAFF
TRBV5-6,-,TRBD2,TRBJ2-3,TGTGCCAGCAGCGGCGGGGGGGTGGATACGCAGTATTTT,CASSGGGVDTQYF
TRBV2,-,-,TRBJ2-2,TGTGCCAGCAGTGAAGCGCATTCCAACACCGGGGAGCTGTTTTTT,CASSEAHSNTGELFF
TRBV2,-,TRBD2,TRBJ2-1,TGTGCCAGCAGTAGCGGGGGGTACTACAATGAGCAGTTCTTC,CASSSGGYYNEQFF
TRBV28,-,TRBD1,TRBJ2-6,TGTGCCAGCAGCGAGACAGGGGGTTTCTCTGGGGCCAACGTCCTGACTTTC,CASSETGGFSGANVLTF
TRBV4-1,-,TRBD1,TRBJ2-7,TGCGCCAGCAGCTCTAGGACAGGGATTCTGAGCGAGCAGTACTTC,CASSSRTGILSEQYF
TRBV11-2,-,-,TRBJ1-2,TGTGCCAGCAGCTTCTGGGGAAGCCATGGCTACACCTTC,CASSFWGSHGYTF
TRBV9,-,-,TRBJ2-1,TGTGCCAGCAGCGCCAGGGTAGGGGCACACAATGAGCAGTTCTTC,CASSARVGAHNEQFF
TRBV6-6,once,TRBD1,TRBJ2-1,TGTGCCATCGATCCCGGGACAGGGGTGGAGCAGTTCTTC,CAIDPGTGVEQFF
TRBV7-6,-,-,TRBJ1-5,TGTGCCAGCAGCTTAGGACCCGGTCAGAACAATCAGCCCCAGCATTTT,CASSLGPGQNNQPQHF
TRBV7-2,-,TRBD1,TRBJ1-2,TGTGCCAGCAGCGCAAGGGACAGGGGGCTTCCCTATGGCTACACCTTC,CASSARDRGLPYGYTF
TRBV7-9,-,-,TRBJ1-1,TGTGCCAGCAGCTCACCTAGGGGTGCTTTACATGGAGCTTTCTTT,CASSSPRGALHGAFF
TRBV5-1,-,-,TRBJ1-5,TGCGCCAGCAGCTTGGGACCAATCGGCGATCAGCCCCAGCATTTT,CASSLGPIGDQPQHF
TRBV29-1,-,TRBD2,TRBJ2-1,TGCAGCGTTGAAGAAATCGGTGGCGGGAGGCTCAAGCGGGAGCAGTTCTTC,CSVEEIGGGRLKREQFF
TRBV5-4,few,TRBD2,TRBJ2-7,TGTGCCAGCAGCTTCGGCGGGAGCGGCTACGAGCAGTACTTC,CASSFGGSGYEQYF
TRBV4-1,-,TRBD1,TRBJ1-1,TGCGCCAGCAGCCAAGGCCGACAGGGAAACACTGAAGCTTTCTTT,CASSQGRQGNTEAFF
TRBV19,-,-,TRBJ1-5,TGTGCCAGTAGTATAGCCCTATATCAGCCCCAGCATTTT,CASSIALYQPQHF
TRBV19,-,-,TRBJ1-5,TGTGCCAGTAGTATAGTGGAGGAGGGGCCCCAGCATTTT,CASSIVEEGPQHF
TRBV11-2,-,-,TRBJ1-3,TGTGCCAGCAGCTTAGACGGTTGGGAGTACTCTGGAAACACCATATATTTT,CASSLDGWEYSGNTIYF
TRBV29-1,-,TRBD1,TRBJ2-1,TGCAGCGTTGAAGGGGCCGTCGGGACAGGGCTGGGGTACAATGAGCAGTTCTTC,CSVEGAVGTGLGYNEQFF
TRBV7-9,-,-,TRBJ2-5,TGTGCCAGCAGCTTTTTGGGGACCCAAGAGACCCAGTACTTC,CASSFLGTQETQYF
TRBV10-3,-,-,TRBJ1-3,TGTGCCATCAGTGGGGACTTTTTCTCTGGAAACACCATATATTTT,CAISGDFFSGNTIYF
TRBV27,once,TRBD2,TRBJ2-1,TGTGCCAGCAGTCCCGGGACTACTTACAATGAGCAGTTCTTC,CASSPGTTYNEQFF
TRBV5-8,-,-,TRBJ2-1,TGTGCCAGCAGCTTAGGGCAGTTCTTC,CASSLGQFF
TRBV4-3,-,TRBD2,TRBJ2-1,TGCGCCAGCAGCCAAGAGGCGATAGCGGGAGCTACCTACAATGAGCAGTTCTTC,CASSQEAIAGATYNEQFF
TRBV30,-,-,TRBJ2-7,TGTGCCTGGAGTGAAGGGCGGGAAGTTTTATACGAGCAGTACTTC,CAWSEGREVLYEQYF
TRBV9,-,-,TRBJ2-5,TGTGCCAGCAGCGTAGGTCCCATTATGGAGACCCAGTACTTC,CASSVGPIMETQYF
TRBV28,-,TRBD1,TRBJ1-4,TGTGCCAGCAGTTGGCCGGGACAGGGTATAGGGGCAACTAATGAAAAACTGTTTTTT,CASSWPGQGIGATNEKLFF
TRBV28,-,TRBD2,TRBJ2-7,TGTGCCAGCAGCCCGGGACTAGCGGGATCCTACGAGCAGTACTTC,CASSPGLAGSYEQYF
TRBV14,once,TRBD1,TRBJ2-3,TGTGCCAGCAGCCAAGGGACAGGGAGAAACACAGATACGCAGTATTTT,CASSQGTGRNTDTQYF
TRBV21-1,-,-,TRBJ1-1,TGTGCCAGCAGTTTAGCTGGGTGGGATGCTTTCTTT,CASSLAGWDAFF
TRBV14,-,TRBD2,TRBJ2-3,TGTGCCAGCAGCCTAACGCCGGGACTAGCGGGGGCGTTCCCTAGCACAGATACGCAGTATTTT,CASSLTPGLAGAFPSTDTQYF
TRBV7-8,-,-,TRBJ2-7,TGTGCCAGCAGCTTAGAGGGGACGGTCTCCTACGAGCAGTACTTC,CASSLEGTVSYEQYF
TRBV4-2,-,TRBD1,TRBJ2-2,TGTGCCAGCAGCCCCCGGGACAGTGACACCGGGGAGCTGTTTTTT,CASSPRDSDTGELFF
TRBV15,few,-,TRBJ2-6,TGTGCCACCAGCAGAGATACCGGTGGGGCCAACGTCCTGACTTTC,CATSRDTGGANVLTF
TRBV7-9,-,TRBD2,TRBJ2-3,TGTGCCAGCAACCCGGGACTAGCGGGAGATACGCAGTATTTT,CASNPGLAGDTQYF
TRBV4-3,-,-,TRBJ2-3,TGCGCCAGCAGCCAATCCGGGGGCGGGCCAGATACGCAGTATTTT,CASSQSGGGPDTQYF
TRBV27,-,TRBD1,TRBJ2-5,TGTGCCAGCAGTTTCGGGCCCGGGACAGGGAAAGAGACCCAGTACTTC,CASSFGPGTGKETQYF
TRBV7-9,-,TRBD1,TRBJ1-2,TGTGCCAGCAGCTCACCGGGACAGGGGAACGGCTACACCTTC,CASSSPGQGNGYTF
TRBV5-1,-,-,TRBJ2-2,TGCGCCAGCAGCTTGTACGAGGGGCCCGGGGGCACCGGGGAGCTGTTTTTT,CASSLYEGPGGTGELFF
TRBV5-4,-,-,TRBJ2-7,TGTGCCAGCACCTCGGGGGAGAGAGGGGGAGAGCAGTACTTC,CASTSGERGGEQYF
TRBV7-9,-,-,TRBJ1-5,TGTGCCAGCAGCCACTACTATAGCAATCAGCCCCAGCATTTT,CASSHYYSNQPQHF
TRBV18,-,-,TRBJ1-2,TGTGCCAGCTCGATACTAACTCTATACCTTAACTATGGCTACACCTTC,CASSILTLYLNYGYTF
TRBV19,-,TRBD1,TRBJ1-4,TGTGCCAGTATGAGAGTACAGGGGGCAATTAATGAAAAACTGTTTTTT,CASMRVQGAINEKLFF
TRBV27,-,-,TRBJ1-5,TGTGCCAGCAGTTTGTGGGGCTTCGGCAATCAGCCCCAGCATTTT,CASSLWGFGNQPQHF
TRBV7-2,once,-,TRBJ1-1,TGTGCCAGCAGCTTAGAAGGGGAGAGCACTGAAGCTTTCTTT,CASSLEGESTEAFF
TRBV7-9,-,-,TRBJ1-1,TGTGCCAGCAGCTTAGCGGGCGTGGGGGGAGAAGCTTTCTTT,CASSLAGVGGEAFF
TRBV13,-,-,TRBJ2-7,TGTGCCAGCAGCTTAGGTGGCGATTCAGGCTCCTACGAGCAGTACTTC,CASSLGGDSGSYEQYF
TRBV7-9,-,-,TRBJ1-2,TGTGCCAGCAGCTTAGGTCGGGGGCGCTGGGGCTACACCTTC,CASSLGRGRWGYTF